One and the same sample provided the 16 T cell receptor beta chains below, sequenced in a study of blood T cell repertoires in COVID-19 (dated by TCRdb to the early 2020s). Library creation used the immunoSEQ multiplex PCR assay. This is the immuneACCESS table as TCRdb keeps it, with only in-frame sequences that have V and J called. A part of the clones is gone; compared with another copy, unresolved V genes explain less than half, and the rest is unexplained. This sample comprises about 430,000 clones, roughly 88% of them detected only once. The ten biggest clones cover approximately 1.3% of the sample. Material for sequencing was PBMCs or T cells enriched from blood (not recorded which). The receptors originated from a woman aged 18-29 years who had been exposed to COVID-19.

CDR3: CASSTEGLAETYNEQFF. The CDR3 coding sequence is TGTGCCAGCAGCACAGAAGGACTAGCGGAGACCTACAATGAGCAGTTCTTC. The chain employs TRBV7-9 and TRBJ2-1; 10 nucleotides line up with TRBD2. V lost 5 bases, J lost 2 bases, and 9 bases stayed unmatched. Germline V gene lookup returns CDR1 SEHNR and CDR2 FQNEAQ (reference sequence). This CDR3 is 17 amino acids long.

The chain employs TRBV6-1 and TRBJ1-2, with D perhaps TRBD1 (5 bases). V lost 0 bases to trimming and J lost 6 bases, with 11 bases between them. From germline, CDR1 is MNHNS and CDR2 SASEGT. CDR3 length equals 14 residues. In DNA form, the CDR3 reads TGTGCCAGCAGTGAAGCCCCAGGGTGGGATGGCTACACCTTC. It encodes CASSEAPGWDGYTF.

The DNA for the CDR3 is TGTGCCAGCAGCTTTGACCAGGGGGCGTACAACGAGCAGTACTTC. Protein: CASSFDQGAYNEQYF. This sequence joins TRBV7-6 and TRBJ2-7, with 8 bases aligning to TRBD1. Germline loops: CDR1 SGHVS, CDR2 FNYEAQ. The CDR3 extends over 15 amino acids. V was pared by 3 bases and J by 5 bases, with 9 bases of the junction left unmatched.

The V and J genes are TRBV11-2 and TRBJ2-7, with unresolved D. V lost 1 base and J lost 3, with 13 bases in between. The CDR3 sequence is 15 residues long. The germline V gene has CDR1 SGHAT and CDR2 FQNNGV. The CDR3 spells CASSLAQPEFYEQYF. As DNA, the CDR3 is TGTGCCAGCAGCTTAGCTCAGCCGGAGTTCTACGAGCAGTACTTC.

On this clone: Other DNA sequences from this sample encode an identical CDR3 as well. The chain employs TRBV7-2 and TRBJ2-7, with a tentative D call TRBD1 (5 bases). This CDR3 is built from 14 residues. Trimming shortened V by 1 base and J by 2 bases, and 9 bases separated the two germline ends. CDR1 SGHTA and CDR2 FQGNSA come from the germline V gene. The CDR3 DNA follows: TGTGCCAGCAGCTTAGGGCAGGGTACCTACGAGCAGTACTTC. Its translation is CASSLGQGTYEQYF. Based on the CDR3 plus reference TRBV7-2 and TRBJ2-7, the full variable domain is GAGVSQSPSNKVTEKGKDVELRCDPISGHTALYWYRQSLGQGLEFLIYFQGNSAPDKSGLPSDRFSAERTGGSVSTLTIQRTQQEDSAVYLCASSLGQGTYEQYFGPGTRLTVT.

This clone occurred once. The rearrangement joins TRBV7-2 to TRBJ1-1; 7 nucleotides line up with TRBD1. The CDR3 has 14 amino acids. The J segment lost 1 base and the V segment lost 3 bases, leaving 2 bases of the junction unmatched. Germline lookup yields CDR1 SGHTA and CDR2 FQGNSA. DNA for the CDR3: TGTGCCAGCAGCTTTGGACAGGCGAACACTGAAGCTTTCTTT. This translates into CASSFGQANTEAFF.

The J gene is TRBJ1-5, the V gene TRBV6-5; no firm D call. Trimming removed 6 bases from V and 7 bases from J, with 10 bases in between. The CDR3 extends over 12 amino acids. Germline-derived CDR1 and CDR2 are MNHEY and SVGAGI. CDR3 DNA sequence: TGTGCCAGCAGCACGGGAGAACAGCCCCAGCATTTT. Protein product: CASSTGEQPQHF.

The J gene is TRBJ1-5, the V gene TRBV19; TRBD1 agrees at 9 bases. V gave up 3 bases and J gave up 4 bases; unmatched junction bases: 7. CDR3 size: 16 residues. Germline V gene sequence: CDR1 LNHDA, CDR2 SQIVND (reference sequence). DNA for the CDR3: TGTGCCAGTAGTATGGGGACAGGGATGGGGAATCAGCCCCAGCATTTT. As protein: CASSMGTGMGNQPQHF.

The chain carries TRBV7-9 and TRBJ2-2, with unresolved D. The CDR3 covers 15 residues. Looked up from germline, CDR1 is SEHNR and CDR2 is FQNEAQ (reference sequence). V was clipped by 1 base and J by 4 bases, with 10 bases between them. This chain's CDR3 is CASSLDGSGTGELFF. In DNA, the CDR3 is TGTGCCAGCAGCTTAGACGGGTCGGGCACCGGGGAGCTGTTTTTT. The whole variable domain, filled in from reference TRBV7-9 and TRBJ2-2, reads DTGVSQNPRHKITKRGQNVTFRCDPISEHNRLYWYRQTLGQGPEFLTYFQNEAQLEKSRLLSDRFSAERPKGSFSTLEIQRTEQGDSAMYLCASSLDGSGTGELFFGEGSRLTVL.

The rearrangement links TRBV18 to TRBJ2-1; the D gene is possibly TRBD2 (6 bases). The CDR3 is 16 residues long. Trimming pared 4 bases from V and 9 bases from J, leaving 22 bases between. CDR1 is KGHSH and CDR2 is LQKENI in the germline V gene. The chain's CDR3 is CASSRASAEQLGEQFF. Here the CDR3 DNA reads TGTGCCAGCTCACGGGCTAGCGCTGAGCAGTTGGGTGAGCAGTTCTTC.

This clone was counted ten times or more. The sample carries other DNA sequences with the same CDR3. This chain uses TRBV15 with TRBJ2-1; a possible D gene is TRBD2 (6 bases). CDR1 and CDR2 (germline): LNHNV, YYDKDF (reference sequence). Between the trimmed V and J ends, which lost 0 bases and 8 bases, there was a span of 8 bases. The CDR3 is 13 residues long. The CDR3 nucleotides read TGTGCCACCAGCAGAGAGACTAGGGATGAGCAGTTCTTC. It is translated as CATSRETRDEQFF.

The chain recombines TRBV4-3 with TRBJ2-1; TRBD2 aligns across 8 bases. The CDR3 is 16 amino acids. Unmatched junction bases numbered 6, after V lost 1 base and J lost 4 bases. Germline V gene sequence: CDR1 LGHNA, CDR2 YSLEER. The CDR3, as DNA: TGCGCCAGCAGCCAAGTAACGGGGGGGCCTTACAATGAGCAGTTCTTC. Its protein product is CASSQVTGGPYNEQFF.

The CDR3 DNA sequence: TGTGCCAGCAGCCAGGGGGCGCGGGGCTATGGCTACACCTTC. Protein: CASSQGARGYGYTF. This chain connects TRBV28 to TRBJ1-2, with 8 positions matching TRBD1. The V gene's germline CDR1 is MDHEN and CDR2 SYDVKM. CDR3 length equals 14 residues. V lost 6 bases to trimming and J lost 4 bases; unmatched junction nucleotides: 7.

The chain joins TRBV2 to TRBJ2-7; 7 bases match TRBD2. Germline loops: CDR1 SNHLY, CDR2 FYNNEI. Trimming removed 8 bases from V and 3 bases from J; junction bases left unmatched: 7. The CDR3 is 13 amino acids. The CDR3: CASDLRGVYEQYF. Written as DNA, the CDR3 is TGTGCCAGCGATCTCCGGGGGGTCTACGAGCAGTACTTC.

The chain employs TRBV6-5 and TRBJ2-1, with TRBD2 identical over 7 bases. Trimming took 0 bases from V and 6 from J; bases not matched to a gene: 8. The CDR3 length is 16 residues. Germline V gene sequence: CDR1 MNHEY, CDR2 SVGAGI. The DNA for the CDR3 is TGTGCCAGCAGTTACTCATGGGAGGGCCCGGTCAATGAGCAGTTCTTC. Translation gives CASSYSWEGPVNEQFF.

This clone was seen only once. CDR3 region: CSVDAGEETQYF. The CDR3 DNA reads TGCAGCGTTGACGCAGGGGAAGAGACCCAGTACTTC. This chain connects TRBV29-1 to TRBJ2-5; weak D call: TRBD1 (6 bases). The CDR3 sequence is 12 residues long. Germline V lookup: CDR1 SQVTM, CDR2 ANQGSEA. Trimming removed 3 bases at V and 3 bases at J, with 8 bases between.